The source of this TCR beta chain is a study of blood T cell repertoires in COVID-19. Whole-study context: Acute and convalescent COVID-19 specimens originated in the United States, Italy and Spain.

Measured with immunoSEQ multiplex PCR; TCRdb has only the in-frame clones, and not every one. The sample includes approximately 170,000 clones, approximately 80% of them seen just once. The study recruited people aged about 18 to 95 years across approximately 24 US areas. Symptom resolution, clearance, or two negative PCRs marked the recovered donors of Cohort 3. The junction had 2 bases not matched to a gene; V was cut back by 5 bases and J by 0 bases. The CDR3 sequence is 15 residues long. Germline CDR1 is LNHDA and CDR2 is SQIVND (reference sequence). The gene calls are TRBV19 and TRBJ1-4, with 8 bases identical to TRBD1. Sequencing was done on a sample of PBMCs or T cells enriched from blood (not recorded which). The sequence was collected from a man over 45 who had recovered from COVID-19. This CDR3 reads CASSPGQATNEKLFF. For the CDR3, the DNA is TGTGCCAGTAGTCCGGGACAGGCAACTAATGAAAAACTGTTTTTT.